This T cell receptor beta chain was recovered during a study of blood T cell repertoires in COVID-19. At the level of the study: Both acute and convalescent COVID-19 samples were obtained from the United States, Italy and Spain. PBMCs, B-cell-depleted T cells, or T cells provided the cDNA or gDNA that made up the material.

Trimming at V came to 6 bases and at J to 5 bases, leaving 2 bases not matched to a gene. The CDR3 is 13 residues long. CDR1 and CDR2 (germline): LNHDA, SQIVND (reference sequence). Produced via immunoSEQ multiplex PCR; TCRdb's table is partial and in-frame only. The sample has 150,000 to 200,000 clones; 88% are singletons. This clone was found once. This receptor was identified in a man in his 70s with active or convalescent COVID-19. Sequencing was done on a sample of peripheral blood. This rearrangement joins TRBV19 to TRBJ1-1; 11 nucleotides align to TRBD1. CDR3 loop: CASRGQGGTEAFF. The CDR3 DNA sequence: TGTGCCAGTAGGGGACAGGGGGGTACTGAAGCTTTCTTT.